This TCR beta chain is drawn from a study of T cells in Graves' hyperthyroidism and ophthalmopathy. RNA transcripts gave rise to amplified TCR beta CDR3 regions. A first-round RT-PCR of the TCR CDR3 used the HTBI primer set. MiXCR, applied by TCRdb to the multiplex PCR reads, yields one record per CDR3 protein. The data hold 350,000 to 400,000 distinct CDR3 sequences, with less than 20% observed a single time. Points on this clonotype: Its specificity is unknown.

Whole-study findings and limits: Peripheral blood also featured most of the thyroid clonotypes expanded above 0.001. Before onset, by a median of approximately 6.2 months, the model predicted ophthalmopathy.

Ophthalmopathy in the patients scored at least 3 on Clinical Activity Score and at least 4 on NOSPECS grade, lasting under 3 months. Fresh peripheral blood, 9.5 to 10 ml of it, supplied the PBMCs. V lost 6 bases, J lost 4 bases, and 18 bases lay in between. The germline V gene has CDR1 MNHNS and CDR2 SASEGT. The CDR3 totals 15 residues. Sequencing used blood. The receptor was isolated from a young man with Graves' ophthalmopathy. The rearrangement links TRBV6-1 to TRBJ1-2; D is possibly TRBD1 (5 bases). Here the CDR3 reads CASSQEAGETYGYTF. CDR3 DNA sequence: TGTGCCAGCAGCCAAGAGGCGGGGGAAACCTATGGCTACACCTTC.